A selection of T cell receptor beta chains follows, all from one sample in a study of CD8 T cells in ankylosing spondylitis. Via MiXCR, TCRdb re-called the 5' RACE reads, giving one row per CDR3 protein. Of about 330,000 distinct CDR3 sequences listed, 7% to 9% are singletons. The specimen sequenced was blood, either unsorted or a sorted T cell fraction (not recorded which). The receptor source for this set is a male donor with ankylosing spondylitis. CDR3s include the opening cysteine and the closing phenylalanine or tryptophan. A D gene is named only where the DNA matches it firmly. The size entry is marked missing in some rows and otherwise reads once, few, many or a size class.

abundance	v_gene	j_gene	d_gene	CDR3aa	CDR3nt
few	TRBV7-9	TRBJ2-7	TRBD1	CASSLPRTGAKGEQYF	TGTGCCAGCAGCTTGCCCCGGACAGGGGCTAAAGGCGAGCAGTACTTC
few	TRBV24-1	TRBJ2-1	-	CATSDLVGGSYNEQFF	TGTGCCACCAGTGATTTAGTCGGAGGCTCCTACAATGAGCAGTTCTTC
-	TRBV28	TRBJ2-7	-	CASSFPANGGGEQYF	TGTGCCAGCAGTTTTCCCGCTAATGGAGGTGGCGAGCAGTACTTC
few	TRBV28	TRBJ1-5	-	CASYTGPNQPQHF	TGTGCCAGCTATACAGGGCCCAATCAGCCCCAGCATTTT
few	TRBV5-5	TRBJ2-1	-	CASSLWTEYNEQFF	TGTGCCAGCAGCTTATGGACAGAGTACAATGAGCAGTTCTTC
many	TRBV5-1	TRBJ2-1	TRBD1	CASTRGQGNPFF	TGCGCCAGCACCCGGGGACAGGGTAATCCGTTCTTC
many	TRBV5-1	TRBJ2-3	-	CASSPTNGGGTDTQYF	TGCGCCAGCAGCCCAACCAACGGAGGTGGGACAGATACGCAGTATTTT
few	TRBV15	TRBJ2-1	TRBD2	CATSSDSTSVFYNEQFF	TGTGCCACCAGCAGTGACTCCACTAGCGTGTTCTACAATGAGCAGTTCTTC
-	TRBV18	TRBJ2-6	-	CASSPFPPREAAGANVLTF	TGTGCCAGCTCACCATTCCCCCCCAGGGAGGCGGCTGGGGCCAACGTCCTGACTTTC
-	TRBV12-3/TRBV12-4	TRBJ2-3	-	CASSPGTPDTQYF	TGTGCCAGCAGCCCCGGGACCCCAGATACGCAGTATTTT
few	TRBV28	TRBJ2-4	TRBD1	CASTLGDRGHIQYF	TGTGCCAGCACCCTGGGGGACAGGGGTCACATTCAGTACTTC
-	TRBV14	TRBJ2-1	TRBD2	CASSRPTSGRSNEQFF	TGTGCCAGCAGCCGTCCGACTAGCGGGAGATCCAATGAGCAGTTCTTC
many	TRBV28	TRBJ2-1	TRBD2	CATAYSGRASNEQFF	TGTGCCACCGCCTATAGCGGGAGGGCCTCAAATGAGCAGTTCTTC
few	TRBV6-2/TRBV6-3	TRBJ2-2	-	CASREGRGANTGELFF	TGTGCCAGCAGAGAGGGCAGGGGAGCGAACACCGGGGAGCTGTTTTTT
few	TRBV7-9	TRBJ1-1	TRBD1	CASSSTGVYTEAFF	TGTGCCAGCAGCTCGACAGGGGTGTATACTGAAGCTTTCTTT
-	TRBV27	TRBJ2-1	-	CASSPEGNEQFF	TGTGCCAGCAGTCCGGAGGGCAATGAGCAGTTCTTC
-	TRBV5-1	TRBJ2-2	TRBD2	CASNPTSGLNTGELFF	TGCGCCAGCAACCCGACTAGCGGGTTGAACACCGGGGAGCTGTTTTTT
many	TRBV27	TRBJ1-1	-	CASSQTHANTEAFF	TGTGCCAGCAGTCAGACACACGCGAACACTGAAGCTTTCTTT
many	TRBV4-1	TRBJ1-3	-	CASSQGGDGNTIYF	TGCGCCAGCAGCCAAGGAGGGGATGGAAACACCATATATTTT
-	TRBV5-1	TRBJ2-7	TRBD1	CASSPTGEKTYEQYF	TGCGCCAGCAGCCCTACAGGGGAGAAGACCTACGAGCAGTACTTC
-	TRBV4-2	TRBJ1-5	-	CASSQGESQPQHF	TGTGCCAGCAGCCAAGGGGAATCTCAGCCCCAGCATTTT
few	TRBV6-6	TRBJ2-7	-	CASSYFFGYEQYF	TGTGCCAGCAGTTACTTCTTCGGCTACGAGCAGTACTTC
-	TRBV11-3	TRBJ2-5	-	CASSLAVGGQETQYF	TGTGCCAGCAGCTTAGCAGTTGGGGGGCAAGAGACCCAGTACTTC
few	TRBV28	TRBJ2-3	TRBD2	CASSLGSGSVLTDTQYF	TGTGCCAGCAGTTTGGGAAGCGGGAGCGTTCTAACAGATACGCAGTATTTT
many	TRBV29-1	TRBJ1-2	-	CSVEWTGNYGYTF	TGCAGCGTTGAATGGACGGGGAACTATGGCTACACCTTC
-	TRBV28	TRBJ2-7	TRBD2	CASSMGSGAAYEQYF	TGTGCCAGCAGTATGGGGAGCGGGGCCGCCTACGAGCAGTACTTC
many	TRBV27	TRBJ1-1	TRBD1	CASSSWDRPTEAFF	TGTGCCAGCAGTTCCTGGGACAGACCCACTGAAGCTTTCTTT
few	TRBV28	TRBJ2-7	TRBD2	CASSSPHSSGTYEQYF	TGTGCCAGCAGTAGTCCCCATTCTAGCGGGACCTACGAGCAGTACTTC
few	TRBV11-2	TRBJ2-1	TRBD2	CASSQTSGRANEQFF	TGTGCCAGCAGCCAGACTAGCGGGAGAGCCAATGAGCAGTTCTTC
few	TRBV5-1	TRBJ2-7	-	CASSETPSYEQYF	TGCGCCAGCAGCGAGACGCCTTCCTACGAGCAGTACTTC
few	TRBV7-2	TRBJ2-2	-	CASSLPGYTGELFF	TGTGCCAGCAGCCTCCCAGGGTACACCGGGGAGCTGTTTTTT
-	TRBV5-1	TRBJ2-3	-	CASSSLRAGTDTQYF	TGCGCCAGCAGCTCTCTGCGGGCTGGGACAGATACGCAGTATTTT
once	TRBV20-1	TRBJ2-1	-	CSAWTPGDEQFF	TGCAGTGCCTGGACCCCGGGGGATGAGCAGTTCTTC
few	TRBV19	TRBJ2-1	TRBD2	CASSKSGGPGGNEQFF	TGTGCCAGTAGTAAATCCGGGGGTCCGGGAGGGAATGAGCAGTTCTTC
many	TRBV4-3	TRBJ1-4	-	CASSQDSTGPEKLFF	TGCGCCAGCAGCCAAGATTCTACAGGGCCGGAAAAACTGTTTTTT
few	TRBV14	TRBJ1-4	-	CASSQGGRGRTNEKLFF	TGTGCCAGCAGCCAAGGAGGCCGGGGGAGAACTAATGAAAAACTGTTTTTT
many	TRBV25-1	TRBJ2-1	TRBD2	CASSDVAGREGGNEQFF	TGTGCCAGCAGTGATGTAGCTGGGCGGGAGGGGGGTAATGAGCAGTTCTTC
few	TRBV5-1	TRBJ1-1	TRBD1	CASSSQGQGNTEAFF	TGCGCCAGCAGCTCCCAGGGACAGGGGAACACTGAAGCTTTCTTT
-	TRBV4-2	TRBJ2-5	-	CASSQGGAGEETQYF	TGTGCCAGCAGCCAAGGTGGGGCAGGGGAAGAGACCCAGTACTTC
few	TRBV7-8	TRBJ1-2	-	CASSPARDGYGYTF	TGTGCCAGCAGCCCGGCGAGGGACGGCTATGGCTACACCTTC
-	TRBV19	TRBJ1-4	-	CASARVGGATNEKLFF	TGTGCCAGCGCCAGGGTGGGCGGAGCAACTAATGAAAAACTGTTTTTT
few	TRBV5-6	TRBJ2-7	TRBD1	CASSLGGQVLFGEQYF	TGTGCCAGCAGCTTAGGGGGACAGGTCCTCTTCGGCGAGCAGTACTTC
-	TRBV29-1	TRBJ1-3	-	CSVEQGPPPGNTIYF	TGCAGCGTTGAACAGGGTCCCCCCCCTGGAAACACCATATATTTT
-	TRBV12-5	TRBJ1-4	-	CASGSHPGGGEKLFF	TGTGCTAGTGGCTCCCACCCAGGTGGCGGTGAAAAACTGTTTTTT
few	TRBV20-1	TRBJ2-1	-	CSALGRSSPYNEQFF	TGCAGTGCTCTTGGTAGGAGTTCGCCCTACAATGAGCAGTTCTTC
many	TRBV12-3/TRBV12-4	TRBJ2-1	TRBD2	CASRTSSGAYEQFF	TGTGCCAGCAGAACCTCTAGCGGGGCTTATGAGCAGTTCTTC
-	TRBV19	TRBJ2-6	-	CASLGGANVLTF	TGTGCGAGCTTGGGTGGGGCCAACGTCCTGACTTTC
many	TRBV20-1	TRBJ2-7	TRBD1	CSARGGQRPYEQYF	TGCAGTGCTAGAGGGGGACAGAGGCCCTACGAGCAGTACTTC
-	TRBV4-3	TRBJ2-1	-	CASSQGTYNEQFF	TGCGCCAGCAGCCAAGGGACATACAATGAGCAGTTCTTC
few	TRBV27	TRBJ2-7	-	CASSSRTQAYEQYF	TGTGCCAGCAGTTCCCGGACTCAGGCCTACGAGCAGTACTTC
-	TRBV6-1	TRBJ2-2	TRBD1	CASSWTGYAGELFF	TGTGCCAGCAGCTGGACAGGGTATGCCGGGGAGCTGTTTTTT
many	TRBV12-3/TRBV12-4	TRBJ1-6	TRBD1	CASSLNGQGDISPLHF	TGTGCCAGCAGCCTTAATGGACAGGGAGATATTTCACCCCTCCACTTT